The clone carrying this TCR beta chain was recorded at least ten times. Stem cell-like memory, regulatory, central memory and naive CD4+ cells were sorted via CD45RO/CCR7/CD25/CD127/CD95/CD27. This sample is part of a study of beta chain features in type 1 diabetes. The entirety of the isolated RNA underwent reverse transcription, so expressed TCRB transcripts were sequenced. TCRdb's copy holds only in-frame clones and misses some; the assay was immunoSEQ multiplex PCR. The sample consists of 300,000 to 350,000 clones, roughly 15% of them appearing once. The sample consisted of central memory CD4+ T cells from blood. This sequence was found in a man aged 25-45 years in good health.

CDR3 in DNA: TGTGCCAGCTTCTCGACTAGCCGATACGAGCAGTACTTC. As protein: CASFSTSRYEQYF. The V and J genes are TRBV27 and TRBJ2-7, with 7 bases that match TRBD2. The CDR3 length is 13 residues. Germline V gene lookup returns CDR1 MNHEY and CDR2 SMNVEV (reference sequence). Trimming took 8 bases from V and 4 from J; bases not matched to a gene: 8.